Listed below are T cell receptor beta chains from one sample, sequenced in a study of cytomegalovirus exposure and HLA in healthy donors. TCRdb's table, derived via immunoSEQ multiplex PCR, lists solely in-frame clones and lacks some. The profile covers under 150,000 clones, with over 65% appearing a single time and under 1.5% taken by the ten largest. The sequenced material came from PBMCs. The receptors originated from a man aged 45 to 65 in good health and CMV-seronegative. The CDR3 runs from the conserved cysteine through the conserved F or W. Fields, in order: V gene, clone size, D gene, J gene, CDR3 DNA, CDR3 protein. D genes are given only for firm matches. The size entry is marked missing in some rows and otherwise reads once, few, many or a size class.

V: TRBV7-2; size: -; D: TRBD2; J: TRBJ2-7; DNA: TGTGCCAGCAGCTTTACTAGCGGGAGGGTCTACGAGCAGTACTTC; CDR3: CASSFTSGRVYEQYF
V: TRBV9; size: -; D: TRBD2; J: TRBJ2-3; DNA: TGTGCCAGCAGCGTAGAGGGTGGACTAGCGGGAGATACGCAGTATTTT; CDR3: CASSVEGGLAGDTQYF
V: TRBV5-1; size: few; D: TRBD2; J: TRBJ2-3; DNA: TGCGCCAGCAGCCCGACTAGCATTTCGACTACAGATACGCAGTATTTT; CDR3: CASSPTSISTTDTQYF
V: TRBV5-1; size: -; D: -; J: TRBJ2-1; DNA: TGCGCCAGCAGCTCGGGTTTAGACAGGTACAATGAGCAGTTCTTC; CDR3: CASSSGLDRYNEQFF
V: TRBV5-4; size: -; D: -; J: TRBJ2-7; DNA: TGTGCCAGCAGCCTTGACTACTTTGGCGAGCAGTACTTC; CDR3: CASSLDYFGEQYF
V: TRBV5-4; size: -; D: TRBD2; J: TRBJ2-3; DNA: TGTGCCAGCAGCCCAGGGACTAGCGGGGGGAGTACGCAGTATTTT; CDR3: CASSPGTSGGSTQYF
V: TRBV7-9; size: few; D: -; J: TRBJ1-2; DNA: TGTTCCAGCAGCTTTAGACAGAATGGCTACACCTTC; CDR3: CSSSFRQNGYTF
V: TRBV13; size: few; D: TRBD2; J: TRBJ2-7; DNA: TGTGCCAGCAGCCAATCCAGAGGGCGGGAGGGCCAGTACGAGCAGTACTTC; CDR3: CASSQSRGREGQYEQYF
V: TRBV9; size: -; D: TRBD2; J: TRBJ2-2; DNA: TGTGCCAGCAGCTCCCAAGGACTAGCGGGAGTAGCCGGGGAGCTGTTTTTT; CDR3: CASSSQGLAGVAGELFF
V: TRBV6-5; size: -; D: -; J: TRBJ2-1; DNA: TGTGCCAGCCGAAGATCTAGCGACAATGAGCAGTTCTTC; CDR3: CASRRSSDNEQFF
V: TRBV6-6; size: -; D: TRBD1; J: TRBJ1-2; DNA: TGTGCCAGCAGTTACAACGACAGGGGGTCGTTTGGCTACACCTTC; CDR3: CASSYNDRGSFGYTF
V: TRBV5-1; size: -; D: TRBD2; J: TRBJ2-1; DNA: TGCGCCAGCAGCCGGGGACTAGCGGGAGGGCCTTCCTCCTACAATGAGCAGTTCTTC; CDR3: CASSRGLAGGPSSYNEQFF
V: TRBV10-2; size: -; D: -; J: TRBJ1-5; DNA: TGCGCCAGCAGCACGAGGGATCAGCCCCAGCATTTT; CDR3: CASSTRDQPQHF
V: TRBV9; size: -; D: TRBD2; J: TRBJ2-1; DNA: TGTGCCAGCAGCCCCGAGGTGGGCGGGGGGGATAGTGAGCAGTTCTTC; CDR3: CASSPEVGGGDSEQFF
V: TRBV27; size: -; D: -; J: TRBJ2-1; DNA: TGTGCCAGCAGTTCCCGCAGGACTCTTTCCAGCTCCTACAATGAGCAGTTCTTC; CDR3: CASSSRRTLSSSYNEQFF
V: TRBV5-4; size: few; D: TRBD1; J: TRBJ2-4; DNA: TGTGCCAGCACGTCAGGGGAGACAGGGGACGCCATTCAGTACTTC; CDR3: CASTSGETGDAIQYF
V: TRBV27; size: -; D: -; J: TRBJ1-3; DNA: TGTGCCAGCAGTTTTCAGGGGACTGGAAACACCATATATTTT; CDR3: CASSFQGTGNTIYF
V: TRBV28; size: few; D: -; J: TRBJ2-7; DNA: TGTGCCAGCAGCCGGACAGGGGCCGTGCGGGAGGAGTTCTACGAGCAGTACTTC; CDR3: CASSRTGAVREEFYEQYF
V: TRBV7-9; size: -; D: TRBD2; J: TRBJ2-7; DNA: TGTGCCAGCAGCCGTACCAGCGGGAGGGCCAACGAGCAGTACTTC; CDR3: CASSRTSGRANEQYF
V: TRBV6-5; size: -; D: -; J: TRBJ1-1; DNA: TGTGCCAGCAGTTGGGGAGTCAACACTGAAGCTTTCTTT; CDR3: CASSWGVNTEAFF
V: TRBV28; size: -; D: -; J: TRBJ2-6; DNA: TGTGCCAGCAGTTTCACAGGGTCTGGGGCCAACGTCCTGACTTTC; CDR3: CASSFTGSGANVLTF
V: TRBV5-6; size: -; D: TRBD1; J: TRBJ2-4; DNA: TGTGCCAGCAGCTCCACAGGGGGCCGGGACATTCAGTACTTC; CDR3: CASSSTGGRDIQYF
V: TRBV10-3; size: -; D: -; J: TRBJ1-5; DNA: TGTGCCATCAGTGAGTCGGGAATTACAGGCTATAGCAATCAGCCCCAGCATTTT; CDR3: CAISESGITGYSNQPQHF
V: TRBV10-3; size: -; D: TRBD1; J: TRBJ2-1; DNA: TGTGCCATCAGGGAGGGACAGGGGCTTGGTAATGAGCAGTTCTTC; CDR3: CAIREGQGLGNEQFF
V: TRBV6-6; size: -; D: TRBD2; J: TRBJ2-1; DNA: TGTGCCAGCAGTCCAGCTATAGCGGGAGCGTACAATGAGCAGTTCTTC; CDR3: CASSPAIAGAYNEQFF
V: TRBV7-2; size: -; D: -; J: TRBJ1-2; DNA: TGTGCCAGCAGCTCAACCACAGGAATCGGCAACTATGGCTACACCTTC; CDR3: CASSSTTGIGNYGYTF
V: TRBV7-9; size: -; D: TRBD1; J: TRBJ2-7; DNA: TGTGCCAGCAGCCCGACAGGGCGGGAGCAGTACTTC; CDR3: CASSPTGREQYF
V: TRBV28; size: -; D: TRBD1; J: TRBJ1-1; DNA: TGTGCCAGCAGTAAAGGACAGGGGGGAGCTTTCTTT; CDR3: CASSKGQGGAFF
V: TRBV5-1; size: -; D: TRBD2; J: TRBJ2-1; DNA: TGCGCCAGCAGCTTGGCACTAGCGGGAGGCTTTGGCAATGAGCAGTTCTTC; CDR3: CASSLALAGGFGNEQFF
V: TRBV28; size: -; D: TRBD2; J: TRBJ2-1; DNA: TGTGCCAGCAGTTCCAATAGCGGGAGGGCCGTGGGGAATGAGCAGTTCTTC; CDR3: CASSSNSGRAVGNEQFF
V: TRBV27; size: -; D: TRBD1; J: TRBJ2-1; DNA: TGTGCCAGCCGACAGGGGTACAATGAGCAGTTCTTC; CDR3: CASRQGYNEQFF
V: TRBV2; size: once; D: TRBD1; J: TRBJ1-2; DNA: TGTGCCAGCAGTGAAGGACAGGGAAACTATGGCTACACCTTC; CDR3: CASSEGQGNYGYTF
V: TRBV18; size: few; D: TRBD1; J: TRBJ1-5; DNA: TGTGCCAGCTCCCAGCAGGACAGGGACCAGCCCCAGCATTTT; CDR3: CASSQQDRDQPQHF
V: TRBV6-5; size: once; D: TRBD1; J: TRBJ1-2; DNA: TGTGCCAGCAGGATGACAGGGGGCAGCTATGGCTACACCTTC; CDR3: CASRMTGGSYGYTF
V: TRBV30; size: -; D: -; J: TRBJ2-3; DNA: TGTGCCTGGGGGGGCCGGGCAGATACGCAGTATTTT; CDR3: CAWGGRADTQYF
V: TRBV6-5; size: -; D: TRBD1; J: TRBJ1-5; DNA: TGTGCCAGCAGACCGACAGGGACTCAGCCCCAGCATTTT; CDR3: CASRPTGTQPQHF
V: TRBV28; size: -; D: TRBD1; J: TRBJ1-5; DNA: TGTGCCAGCAGTTCGGGACAGGCTAATCAGCCCCAGCATTTT; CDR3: CASSSGQANQPQHF
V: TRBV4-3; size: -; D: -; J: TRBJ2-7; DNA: TGCGCCAGCAGCCAAGACGCTGTTGGGGGCGCCGACGAGCAGTACTTC; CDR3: CASSQDAVGGADEQYF
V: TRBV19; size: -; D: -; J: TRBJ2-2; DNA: TGTGCCAGTAGTCCCCACGGAGCCCCAGGGTTTGGCACCGGGGAGCTGTTTTTT; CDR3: CASSPHGAPGFGTGELFF
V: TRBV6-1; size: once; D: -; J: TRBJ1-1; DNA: TGTGCCAGCAGTGAAGAGGGAGTGAACACTGAAGCTTTCTTT; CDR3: CASSEEGVNTEAFF
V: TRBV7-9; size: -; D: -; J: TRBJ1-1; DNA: TGTGCCAGCAGCACAGACAAGAACACTGAAGCTTTCTTT; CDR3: CASSTDKNTEAFF
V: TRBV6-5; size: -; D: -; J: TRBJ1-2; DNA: TGTGCCAGCAGTTACTCAGGGGCCGGCTACACCTTC; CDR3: CASSYSGAGYTF
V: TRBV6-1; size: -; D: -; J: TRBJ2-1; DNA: TGTGCCAGCAGTGAAATTGTCCTAGTTAATGAGCAGTTCTTC; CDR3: CASSEIVLVNEQFF
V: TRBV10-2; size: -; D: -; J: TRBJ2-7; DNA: TGCGCCAGCATCGGGGGAAGGTCCGAGCAGTACTTC; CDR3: CASIGGRSEQYF
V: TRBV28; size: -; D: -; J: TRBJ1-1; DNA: TGTGCCAGCAGTTTATGGGCAGGGGAAGTTGAAGCTTTCTTT; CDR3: CASSLWAGEVEAFF
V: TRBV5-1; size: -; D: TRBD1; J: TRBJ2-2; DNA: TGCGCCAGCAGCTTGGAACAGGGGGCGGCCGGGGAGCTGTTTTTT; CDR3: CASSLEQGAAGELFF
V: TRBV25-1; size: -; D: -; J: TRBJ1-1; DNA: TGTGCCAGCAGTGGAGCAGGGAGGACTGAAGCTTTCTTT; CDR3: CASSGAGRTEAFF
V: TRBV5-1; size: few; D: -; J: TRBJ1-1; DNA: TGCGCCAGCAGCTTGGTAGCACACATGAACACTGAAGCTTTCTTT; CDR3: CASSLVAHMNTEAFF
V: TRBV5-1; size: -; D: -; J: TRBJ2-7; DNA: TGCGCCAGCAGCTTGGAGGGGGAAACCTACGAGCAGTACTTC; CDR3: CASSLEGETYEQYF
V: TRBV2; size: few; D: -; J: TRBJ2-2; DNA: TGTGCCAGCAGTGGGTCACATCAGGGGTTAAAGTACACCGGGGAGCTGTTTTTT; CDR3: CASSGSHQGLKYTGELFF
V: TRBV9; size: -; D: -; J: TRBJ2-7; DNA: TGTGCCAGCAGCGGGGACCCCGCGGGGCCTGAGCAGTACTTC; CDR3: CASSGDPAGPEQYF
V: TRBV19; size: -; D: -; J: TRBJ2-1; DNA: TGTGCCAGTAGTACACCGACTGGTCGCTCCTACAATGAGCAGTTCTTC; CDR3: CASSTPTGRSYNEQFF